The T cell receptor beta chain described here comes from a study of T cell responses to AZD1222 COVID-19 vaccine. Overall study findings and caveats: Donors were largely white British and mainly female; clonal diversity was possibly underestimated.

Turning to this clone: The antigen remains unidentified.

TCRdb's copy holds only in-frame clones and misses some; the assay was immunoSEQ multiplex PCR. The top ten hold approximately 3.6% of the sample, which has 140,000 to 150,000 clones, about 90% seen once. The length of the CDR3 is 17 residues. Germline CDR1 ENHRY, CDR2 SYGVKD. Germline trimming cut 3 bases from V and 1 base from J; bases unmatched to any gene: 8. The TCR was taken from an adult who received the AZD1222 COVID-19 vaccine. This chain uses TRBV10-3 with TRBJ2-2; TRBD2 matches 7 bases. The input for sequencing was peripheral blood, taken 28 days after the second AZD1222 dose. CDR3 protein: CAISETGLPKNTGELFF. The DNA for the CDR3 is TGTGCCATCAGTGAAACGGGACTACCTAAGAACACCGGGGAGCTGTTTTTT.